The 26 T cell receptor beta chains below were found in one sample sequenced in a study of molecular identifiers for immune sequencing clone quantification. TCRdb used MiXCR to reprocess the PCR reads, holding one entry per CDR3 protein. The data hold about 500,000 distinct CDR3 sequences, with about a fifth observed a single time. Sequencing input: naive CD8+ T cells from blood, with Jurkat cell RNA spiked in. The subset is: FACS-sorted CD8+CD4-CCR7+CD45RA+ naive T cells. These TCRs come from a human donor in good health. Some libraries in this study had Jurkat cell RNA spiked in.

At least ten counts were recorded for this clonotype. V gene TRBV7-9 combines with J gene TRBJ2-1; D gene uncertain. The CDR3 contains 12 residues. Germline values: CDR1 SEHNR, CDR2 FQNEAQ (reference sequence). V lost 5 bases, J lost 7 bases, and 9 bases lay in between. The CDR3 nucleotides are TGTGCCAGCAGCCAGACTGGTAATGAGCAGTTCTTC. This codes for CASSQTGNEQFF.

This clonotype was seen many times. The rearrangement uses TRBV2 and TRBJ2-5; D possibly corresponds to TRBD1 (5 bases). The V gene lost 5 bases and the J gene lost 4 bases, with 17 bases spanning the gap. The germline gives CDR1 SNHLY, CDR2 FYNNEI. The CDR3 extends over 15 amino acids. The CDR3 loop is CASSYEQGSGETQYF. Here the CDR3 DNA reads TGTGCCAGCAGTTACGAGCAGGGCTCGGGAGAGACCCAGTACTTC. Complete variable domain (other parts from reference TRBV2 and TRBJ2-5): EPEVTQTPSHQVTQMGQEVILRCVPISNHLYFYWYRQILGQKVEFLVSFYNNEISEKSEIFDDQFSVERPDGSNFTLKIRSTKLEDSAMYFCASSYEQGSGETQYFGPGTRLLVL.

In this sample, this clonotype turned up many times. This CDR3 reads CASSQELSDSYEQYF. The CDR3 coding sequence is TGCGCCAGCAGCCAAGAACTCTCCGACTCCTACGAGCAGTACTTC. This sequence joins TRBV4-3 and TRBJ2-7; D remains ambiguous. This CDR3 has 15 amino acids. Per germline, CDR1 LGHNA and CDR2 YSLEER. V was trimmed by 0 bases and J by 0 bases, leaving 9 bases between them.

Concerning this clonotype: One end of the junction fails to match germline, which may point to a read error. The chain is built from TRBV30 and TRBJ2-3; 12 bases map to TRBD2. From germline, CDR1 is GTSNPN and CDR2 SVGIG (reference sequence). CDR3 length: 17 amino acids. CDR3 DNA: TGCGCCTGGAGTTCTAGCGGGAGGGTCCGCTCCACAGATACGCAGTATTTC. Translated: CAWSSSGRVRSTDTQYF.

This CDR3 reads CASSLYLAGSYNEQFF. The CDR3 coding sequence is TGTGCCAGCAGCCTTTATTTAGCGGGGTCCTACAATGAGCAGTTCTTC. The chain couples TRBV7-6 to TRBJ2-1, with 8 bases lining up with TRBD2. J lost 1 base, V lost 5 bases, and 7 bases had no gene match. This CDR3 contains 16 residues. Germline CDR1 and CDR2: SGHVS and FNYEAQ.

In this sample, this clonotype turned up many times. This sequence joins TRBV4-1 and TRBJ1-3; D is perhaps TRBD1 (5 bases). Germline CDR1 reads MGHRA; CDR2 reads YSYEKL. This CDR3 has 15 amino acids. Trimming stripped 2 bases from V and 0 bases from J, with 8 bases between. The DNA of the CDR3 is TGCGCCAGCAGCCAAACAGGAAACTCTGGAAACACCATATATTTT. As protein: CASSQTGNSGNTIYF.

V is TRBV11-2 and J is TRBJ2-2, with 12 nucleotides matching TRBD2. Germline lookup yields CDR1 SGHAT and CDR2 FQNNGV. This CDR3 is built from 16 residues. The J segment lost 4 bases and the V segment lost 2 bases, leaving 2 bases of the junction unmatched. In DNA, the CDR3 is TGTGCCAGCAGCTTAATGGGACTAGCGGGCACCGGGGAGCTGTTTTTT. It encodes CASSLMGLAGTGELFF.

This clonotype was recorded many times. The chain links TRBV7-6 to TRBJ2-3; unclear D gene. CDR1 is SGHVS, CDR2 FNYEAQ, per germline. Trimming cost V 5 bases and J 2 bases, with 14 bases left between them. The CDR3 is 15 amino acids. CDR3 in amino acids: CASSRSGGPTDTQYF. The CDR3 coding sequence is TGTGCCAGCAGCCGGAGTGGTGGCCCCACAGATACGCAGTATTTT.

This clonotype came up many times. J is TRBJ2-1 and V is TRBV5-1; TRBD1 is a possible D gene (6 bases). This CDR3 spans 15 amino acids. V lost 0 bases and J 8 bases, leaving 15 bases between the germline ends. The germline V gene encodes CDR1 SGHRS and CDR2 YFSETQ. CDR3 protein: CASSLGGTFGDEQFF. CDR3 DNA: TGCGCCAGCAGCTTGGGGGGGACATTTGGGGATGAGCAGTTCTTC.

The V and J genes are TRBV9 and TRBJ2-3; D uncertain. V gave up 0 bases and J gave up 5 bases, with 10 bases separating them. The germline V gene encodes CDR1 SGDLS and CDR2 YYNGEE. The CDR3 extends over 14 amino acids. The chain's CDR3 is CASSVGGSLDTQYF. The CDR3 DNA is TGTGCCAGCAGCGTAGGGGGTAGTTTAGATACGCAGTATTTT.

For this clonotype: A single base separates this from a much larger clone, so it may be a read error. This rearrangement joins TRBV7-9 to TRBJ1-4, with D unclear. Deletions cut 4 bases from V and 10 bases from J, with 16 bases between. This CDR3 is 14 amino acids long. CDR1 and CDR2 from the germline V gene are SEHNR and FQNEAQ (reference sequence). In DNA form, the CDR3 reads TGTGCCAGCAGCTCCGGCCTCGTCACTGGAAAACTGTTTTTT. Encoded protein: CASSSGLVTGKLFF.

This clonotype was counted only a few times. The CDR3 protein is CSATGTTNYEQYF. CDR3 DNA sequence: TGCAGTGCTACAGGGACAACCAACTACGAGCAGTACTTC. The V and J genes are TRBV20-1 and TRBJ2-7; D is perhaps TRBD1 (6 bases). The germline V gene encodes CDR1 DFQATT and CDR2 SNEGSKA (reference sequence). V was clipped by 4 bases and J by 3 bases, with 13 bases between them. There are 13 residues in the CDR3.

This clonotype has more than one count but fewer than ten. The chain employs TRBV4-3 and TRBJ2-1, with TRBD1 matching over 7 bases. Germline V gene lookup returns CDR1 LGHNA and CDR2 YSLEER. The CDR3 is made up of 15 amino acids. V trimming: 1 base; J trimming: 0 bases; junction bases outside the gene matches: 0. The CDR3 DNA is TGCGCCAGCAGCCAAGCAGGGGGCTCCTACAATGAGCAGTTCTTC. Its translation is CASSQAGGSYNEQFF.

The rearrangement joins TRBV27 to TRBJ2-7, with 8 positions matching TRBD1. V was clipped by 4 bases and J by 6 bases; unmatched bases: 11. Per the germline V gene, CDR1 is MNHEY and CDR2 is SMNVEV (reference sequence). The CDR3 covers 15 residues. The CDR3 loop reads CASSYVQGALSEQYF. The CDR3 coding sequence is TGTGCCAGCAGTTACGTTCAGGGGGCGCTCAGCGAGCAGTACTTC.

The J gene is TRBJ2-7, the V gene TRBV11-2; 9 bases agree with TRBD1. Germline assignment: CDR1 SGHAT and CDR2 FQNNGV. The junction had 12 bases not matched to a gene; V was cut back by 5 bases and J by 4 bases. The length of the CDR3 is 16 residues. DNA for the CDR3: TGTGCCAGCAGCCCCTTTAGGGGACAGGGACTATACGAGCAGTACTTC. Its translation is CASSPFRGQGLYEQYF.

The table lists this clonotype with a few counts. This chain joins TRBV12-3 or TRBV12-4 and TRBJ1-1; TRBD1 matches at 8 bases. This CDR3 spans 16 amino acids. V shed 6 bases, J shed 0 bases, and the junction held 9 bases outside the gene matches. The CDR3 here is CASRSARGHLNTEAFF. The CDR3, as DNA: TGTGCCAGCAGGAGCGCCAGGGGGCACTTGAACACTGAAGCTTTCTTT.

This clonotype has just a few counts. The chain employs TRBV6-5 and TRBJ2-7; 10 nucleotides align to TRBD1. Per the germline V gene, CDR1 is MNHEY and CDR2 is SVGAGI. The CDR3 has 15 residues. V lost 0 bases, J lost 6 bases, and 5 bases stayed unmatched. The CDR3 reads CASSYSGDRGFEQYF. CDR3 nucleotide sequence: TGTGCCAGCAGTTACTCAGGGGACAGGGGCTTCGAGCAGTACTTC.

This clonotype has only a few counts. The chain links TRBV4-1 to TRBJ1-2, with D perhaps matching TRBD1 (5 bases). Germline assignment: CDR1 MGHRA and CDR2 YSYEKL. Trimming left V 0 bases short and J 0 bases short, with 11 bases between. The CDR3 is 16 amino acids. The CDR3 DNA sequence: TGCGCCAGCAGCCAAGATGAGGGAGGGGCTAACTATGGCTACACCTTC. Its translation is CASSQDEGGANYGYTF.

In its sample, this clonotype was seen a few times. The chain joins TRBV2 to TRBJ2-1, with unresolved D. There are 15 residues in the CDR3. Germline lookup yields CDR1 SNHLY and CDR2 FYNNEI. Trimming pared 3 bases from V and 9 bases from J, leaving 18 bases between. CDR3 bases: TGTGCCAGCAGTGATATTCAGGTTACCCCGGGTGAGCAGTTCTTC. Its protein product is CASSDIQVTPGEQFF.

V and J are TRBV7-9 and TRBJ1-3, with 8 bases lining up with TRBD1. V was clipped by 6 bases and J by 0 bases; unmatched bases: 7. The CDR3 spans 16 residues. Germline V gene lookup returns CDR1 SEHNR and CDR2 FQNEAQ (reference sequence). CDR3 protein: CASSTGQGASGNTIYF. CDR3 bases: TGTGCCAGCAGTACTGGACAGGGCGCCTCTGGAAACACCATATATTTT.

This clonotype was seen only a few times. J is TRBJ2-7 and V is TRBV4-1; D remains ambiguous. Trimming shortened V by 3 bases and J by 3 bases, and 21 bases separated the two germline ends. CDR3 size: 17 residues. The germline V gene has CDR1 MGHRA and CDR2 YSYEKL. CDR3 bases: TGCGCCAGCAGCCACACGCCGAAAGAGGACGGTTACTACGAGCAGTACTTC. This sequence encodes CASSHTPKEDGYYEQYF.

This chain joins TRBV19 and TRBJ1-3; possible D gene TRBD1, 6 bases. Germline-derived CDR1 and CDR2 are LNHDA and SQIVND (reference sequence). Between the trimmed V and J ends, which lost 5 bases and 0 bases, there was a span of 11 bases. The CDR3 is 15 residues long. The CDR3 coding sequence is TGTGCCAGTAGTCCCTGGACAGCCTCTGGAAACACCATATATTTT. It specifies CASSPWTASGNTIYF. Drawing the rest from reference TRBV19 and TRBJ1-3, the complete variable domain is DGGITQSPKYLFRKEGQNVTLSCEQNLNHDAMYWYRQDPGQGLRLIYYSQIVNDFQKGDIAEGYSVSREKKESFPLTVTSAQKNPTAFYLCASSPWTASGNTIYFGEGSWLTVV.

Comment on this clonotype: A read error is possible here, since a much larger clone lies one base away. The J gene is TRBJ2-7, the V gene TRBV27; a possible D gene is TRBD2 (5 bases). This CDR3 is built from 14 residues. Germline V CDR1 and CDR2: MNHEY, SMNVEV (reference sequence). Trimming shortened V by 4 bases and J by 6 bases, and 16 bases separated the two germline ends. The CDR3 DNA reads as TGTGCCAGCAGTTCATACGAGGGTCTGGGCGAGCAGTACTTC. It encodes CASSSYEGLGEQYF.

In nucleotides, the CDR3 is TGTGCCAGCAGTCTAGCCCGGGACATACTCTACGAGCAGTACTTC. Protein product: CASSLARDILYEQYF. The V and J genes are TRBV6-1 and TRBJ2-7; D is perhaps TRBD1 (6 bases). This CDR3 contains 15 residues. Trimming left V 5 bases short and J 3 bases short, with 17 bases between. CDR1 is MNHNS, CDR2 SASEGT, per germline.

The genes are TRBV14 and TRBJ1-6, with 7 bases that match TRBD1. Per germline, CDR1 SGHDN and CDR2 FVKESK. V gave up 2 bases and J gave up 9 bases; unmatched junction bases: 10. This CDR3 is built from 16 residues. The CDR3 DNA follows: TGTGCCAGCAGCCAACGACCGGGACAGTTTGCTTCACCCCTCCACTTT. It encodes CASSQRPGQFASPLHF. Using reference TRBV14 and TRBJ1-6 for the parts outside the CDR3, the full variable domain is EAGVTQFPSHSVIEKGQTVTLRCDPISGHDNLYWYRRVMGKEIKFLLHFVKESKQDESGMPNNRFLAERTGGTYSTLKVQPAELEDSGVYFCASSQRPGQFASPLHFGNGTRLTVT.

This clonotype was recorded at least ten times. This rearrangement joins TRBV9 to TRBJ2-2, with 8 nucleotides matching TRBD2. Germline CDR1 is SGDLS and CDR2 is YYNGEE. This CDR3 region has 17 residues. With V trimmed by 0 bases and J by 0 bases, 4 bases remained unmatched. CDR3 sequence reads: CASSVATSGSNTGELFF. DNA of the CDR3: TGTGCCAGCAGCGTAGCTACTAGCGGCTCGAACACCGGGGAGCTGTTTTTT.